This passage covers 30 T cell receptor beta chains from one sample sequenced in a study of control samples from healthy donors and cancer patients. Profiling relied on immunoSEQ multiplex PCR, and the TCRdb table lists in-frame clones only, not all of them. The data show approximately 100,000 clones, just over 85% seen once. Sequencing used blood. All receptors derive from a man between 25 and 39 years old in good health.

The chain recombines TRBV4-2 with TRBJ1-1, with D unresolved. This CDR3 region has 14 residues. V was pared by 6 bases and J by 5 bases, with 16 bases between. The germline V gene has CDR1 LGHNA and CDR2 YNFKEQ. CDR3 sequence reads: CASSLDFGNTEAFF. The DNA for the CDR3 is TGTGCCAGCAGTCTAGACTTTGGAAATACTGAAGCTTTCTTT.

The chain uses TRBV4-1 and TRBJ2-2; 10 nucleotides match TRBD2. Losses at the gene ends were 1 base for V and 5 bases for J; bases not matched to a gene: 13. The CDR3 is 19 residues long. Germline V gene sequence: CDR1 MGHRA, CDR2 YSYEKL. As DNA, the CDR3 is TGCGCCAGCAGCCAAGTGGCCAGTCTAGCGGGAGTAGGAACCGGGGAGCTGTTTTTT. Its protein product is CASSQVASLAGVGTGELFF.

This clone was seen more than once but under ten times. The chain employs TRBV24-1 and TRBJ1-5, with 7 bases lining up with TRBD1. The CDR3 covers 14 residues. Germline V lookup: CDR1 KGHDR, CDR2 SFDVKD. After removal of 5 bases from V and 2 bases from J, the junction contained 2 bases not matched to a gene. The CDR3 nucleotides read TGTGCCACCAGTGGTCAGGGGGGCAATCAGCCCCAGCATTTT. Its protein product is CATSGQGGNQPQHF.

The V and J genes are TRBV10-2 and TRBJ2-2; 9 bases are a match to TRBD1. V shed 6 bases and J 2 bases; nucleotides not matched to a gene: 13. The germline V gene encodes CDR1 WSHSY and CDR2 SAAADI. The CDR3 covers 18 residues. The CDR3 sequence is CASSAGSLGQGNTGELFF. The CDR3 DNA follows: TGCGCCAGCAGCGCCGGGTCCTTGGGACAGGGCAACACCGGGGAGCTGTTTTTT.

The rearrangement joins TRBV6-6 to TRBJ1-1; the match to TRBD1 covers 9 bases. The CDR3 covers 14 residues. CDR1 and CDR2 from the germline V gene are MNHNY and SVGAGI (reference sequence). Unmatched junction bases numbered 5, after V lost 3 bases and J lost 6 bases. CDR3 in amino acids: CASSYGTGRAEAFF. The CDR3 nucleotides read TGTGCCAGCAGTTATGGGACAGGGCGGGCTGAAGCTTTCTTT.

V gene TRBV4-2 combines with J gene TRBJ1-1; 8 nucleotides match TRBD1. The CDR3 totals 15 residues. The junction had 5 bases not matched to a gene; V was cut back by 4 bases and J by 1 base. CDR1 LGHNA and CDR2 YNFKEQ come from the germline V gene. In nucleotides, the CDR3 is TGTGCCAGCAGCCTTGTCGGACAGGGGAACACTGAAGCTTTCTTT. The encoded protein is CASSLVGQGNTEAFF.

The V and J genes are TRBV2 and TRBJ2-2, with D possibly matching TRBD1 (5 bases). This CDR3 region has 14 residues. CDR1 and CDR2 from the germline V gene are SNHLY and FYNNEI. Trimming left V 2 bases short and J 4 bases short, with 8 bases between. The CDR3 region is CASSEQGGTGELFF. The CDR3 bases are TGTGCCAGCAGTGAACAGGGTGGCACCGGGGAGCTGTTTTTT.

The CDR3 DNA is TGTGCCAGCAGCGGTCAGGGTTACGAGCAGTACTTC. Its translation: CASSGQGYEQYF. V and J are TRBV9 and TRBJ2-7; D is perhaps TRBD1 (5 bases). V was clipped by 3 bases and J by 4 bases, with 8 bases between them. CDR1 and CDR2 (germline): SGDLS, YYNGEE. The CDR3 contains 12 residues.

The chain couples TRBV4-1 to TRBJ2-7; D is undetermined. V lost 0 bases and J lost 3, with 18 bases in between. The CDR3 is made up of 17 amino acids. Germline V gives CDR1 MGHRA, CDR2 YSYEKL. CDR3: CASSQERNLGTVYEQYF. CDR3 in DNA: TGCGCCAGCAGCCAAGAGAGAAACCTAGGTACCGTCTACGAGCAGTACTTC.

The chain couples TRBV5-6 to TRBJ2-1; D call uncertain. In germline, CDR1 is SGHDT, CDR2 YYEEEE. The CDR3 length is 15 residues. Trimming removed 4 bases at V and 0 bases at J, with 11 bases between. CDR3 loop: CASSPGWSSYNEQFF. The CDR3 DNA follows: TGTGCCAGCAGCCCCGGATGGAGCTCCTACAATGAGCAGTTCTTC.

The CDR3 protein is CASSHELGLPYEQYF. The CDR3 DNA follows: TGCGCCAGCAGCCACGAATTGGGACTTCCCTACGAGCAGTACTTC. The chain joins TRBV4-1 to TRBJ2-7; perhaps TRBD2 as D (6 bases). The CDR3 runs to 15 residues. V dropped 3 bases and J dropped 2 bases, with 14 bases sitting between them. Germline V gives CDR1 MGHRA, CDR2 YSYEKL.

V gene TRBV30 combines with J gene TRBJ2-7; TRBD2 matches 13 bases. The CDR3 sequence is 14 residues long. Trimming cost V 0 bases and J 8 bases; bases outside gene matches: 4. Germline loops: CDR1 GTSNPN, CDR2 SVGIG (reference sequence). CDR3 amino acids: CAWSVLAGGPKQYF. DNA for the CDR3: TGTGCCTGGAGTGTACTAGCGGGAGGGCCGAAGCAGTACTTC.

The CDR3 sequence is CASSYQGAREQFF. The CDR3 DNA reads as TGTGCCAGCAGTTACCAGGGGGCGCGTGAGCAGTTCTTC. This chain links TRBV27 with TRBJ2-1, with TRBD1 matching over 8 bases. The V and J ends lost 4 bases and 9 bases, in that order; junction bases with no gene match: 5. Per germline, CDR1 MNHEY and CDR2 SMNVEV (reference sequence). The CDR3 sequence is 13 residues long.

The chain is built from TRBV28 and TRBJ2-7, with a possible D match to TRBD2 (6 bases). V lost 3 bases and J 3 bases, leaving 12 bases between the germline ends. The CDR3 length is 14 residues. Germline V gene sequence: CDR1 MDHEN, CDR2 SYDVKM. CDR3 residues: CASSLAGSNYEQYF. As DNA, the CDR3 is TGTGCCAGCAGTTTGGCGGGGAGTAACTACGAGCAGTACTTC.

The chain combines TRBV30 with TRBJ2-7, with a possible D match to TRBD2 (6 bases). V was clipped by 0 bases and J by 6 bases, with 12 bases between them. The CDR3 totals 13 residues. The V gene's germline CDR1 is GTSNPN and CDR2 SVGIG (reference sequence). In DNA, the CDR3 is TGTGCCTGGAGTGTAACGGGAGCGGGCGAGCAGTACTTC. Its protein product is CAWSVTGAGEQYF.

This sequence joins TRBV11-2 and TRBJ1-5, with D possibly matching TRBD1 (5 bases). This CDR3 comprises 12 residues. Trimming stripped 4 bases from V and 11 bases from J, with 12 bases between. CDR1 and CDR2 (germline): SGHAT, FQNNGV. CDR3 bases: TGTGCCAGCAGCTCCGAGGGGAGGGCCCAGCATTTT. Amino acid sequence: CASSSEGRAQHF.

The chain joins TRBV14 to TRBJ1-5; D not resolved. V was cut by 1 base and J by 5 bases, with 3 bases left in between. Per germline, CDR1 SGHDN and CDR2 FVKESK. The CDR3 totals 12 residues. As DNA, the CDR3 is TGTGCCAGCAGCCAAGGCGATCAGCCCCAGCATTTT. It yields the protein CASSQGDQPQHF.

This sequence joins TRBV10-3 and TRBJ1-6; 11 positions agree with TRBD1. The CDR3 has 16 amino acids. Germline lookup yields CDR1 ENHRY and CDR2 SYGVKD. The V gene end was trimmed by 6 bases and the J gene end by 10 bases; junction bases not matched to a gene: 11. Here the CDR3 DNA reads TGTGCCATCAGCCGCTCGACCGGGACAGGGGGATCACCCCTCCACTTT. It specifies CAISRSTGTGGSPLHF.

This sequence joins TRBV6-1 and TRBJ2-3, with D possibly being TRBD1 or TRBD2 (5 bases each). Trimming pared 3 bases from V and 8 bases from J, leaving 12 bases between. Germline CDR1 and CDR2: MNHNS and SASEGT. The CDR3 is made up of 13 amino acids. The CDR3 is CASSDRDLTTQYF. CDR3 nucleotide sequence: TGTGCCAGCAGTGACCGGGACCTCACTACGCAGTATTTT.

The chain combines TRBV6-2 or TRBV6-3 with TRBJ1-2; no firm D call. This CDR3 region has 15 residues. V dropped 6 bases and J dropped 6 bases, with 20 bases sitting between them. Germline lookup yields CDR1 MNHEY and CDR2 SVGEGT. The CDR3 sequence is CASSLGKTVLDGYTF. DNA for the CDR3: TGTGCCAGCAGCCTCGGGAAGACCGTCCTCGATGGCTACACCTTC.

This sequence joins TRBV28 and TRBJ1-4, with unresolved D. CDR1 is MDHEN, CDR2 SYDVKM, per germline. This CDR3 has 14 residues. Trimming left V 2 bases short and J 0 bases short, with 4 bases between. CDR3: CASSLAATNEKLFF. CDR3 nucleotides: TGTGCCAGCAGTTTAGCCGCAACTAATGAAAAACTGTTTTTT.

The chain uses TRBV28 and TRBJ1-3; 7 bases are shared with TRBD1. The length of the CDR3 is 16 residues. From germline, CDR1 is MDHEN and CDR2 SYDVKM. V lost 4 bases and J lost 2; bases outside the gene matches: 8. As DNA, the CDR3 is TGTGCCAGCAGTTACGGACAGGTTTTAACTGGAAACACCATATATTTT. Its protein product is CASSYGQVLTGNTIYF.

The CDR3 region is CASSSVGPNEKLFF. The CDR3 nucleotides are TGTGCCAGCAGCTCGGTGGGCCCAAATGAAAAACTGTTTTTT. The chain is built from TRBV7-2 and TRBJ1-4; D is unclear. Germline CDR1 and CDR2: SGHTA and FQGNSA. V was cut by 4 bases and J by 5 bases, with 11 bases left in between. The CDR3 is 14 residues long.

This clone was counted between two and nine times. The chain uses TRBV14 and TRBJ2-1; tentative D call: TRBD1 (6 bases). CDR3 length equals 14 residues. The V end was cut by 4 bases, the J end by 3 bases, with 10 bases between. Germline assignment: CDR1 SGHDN and CDR2 FVKESK. CDR3 nucleotides: TGTGCCAGCAGCCTGCGGACAGACTACAATGAGCAGTTCTTC. It is translated as CASSLRTDYNEQFF.

The chain employs TRBV5-6 and TRBJ1-2; D is undetermined. Trimming cost V 4 bases and J 8 bases, with 9 bases left between them. In germline, CDR1 is SGHDT, CDR2 YYEEEE. This CDR3 is built from 11 residues. The CDR3 bases are TGTGCCAGCAGCAGGCGAGGCGGCTACACCTTC. Translation: CASSRRGGYTF.

This clone has more than one count but fewer than ten. The chain joins TRBV29-1 to TRBJ1-1; 8 nucleotides agree with TRBD1. The CDR3 runs 13 residues. Germline V lookup: CDR1 SQVTM, CDR2 ANQGSEA. V gave up 3 bases and J gave up 5 bases; unmatched junction bases: 5. CDR3 coding DNA: TGCAGCGTTGAGGGACAGGTAAAAACTGAAGCTTTCTTT. Protein product: CSVEGQVKTEAFF.

This clone was detected once. The V call is TRBV7-9, the J call TRBJ2-5; 10 bases match TRBD2. The CDR3 contains 15 residues. From germline, CDR1 is SEHNR and CDR2 FQNEAQ (reference sequence). V was clipped by 4 bases and J by 5 bases; unmatched bases: 7. CDR3 in amino acids: CASSSIGTSEETQYF. Written as DNA, the CDR3 is TGTGCCAGCAGCTCTATCGGGACTAGCGAGGAGACCCAGTACTTC. The complete variable domain, with remaining parts taken from reference TRBV7-9 and TRBJ2-5, reads DTGVSQNPRHKITKRGQNVTFRCDPISEHNRLYWYRQTLGQGPEFLTYFQNEAQLEKSRLLSDRFSAERPKGSFSTLEIQRTEQGDSAMYLCASSSIGTSEETQYFGPGTRLLVL.

This chain uses TRBV11-2 with TRBJ2-1, with TRBD2 identical over 12 bases. The germline CDR1 and CDR2 sequences are SGHAT and FQNNGV. Trimming took 5 bases from V and 7 from J; bases not matched to a gene: 6. There are 15 residues in the CDR3. The CDR3: CASSPLAGGGNEQFF. CDR3 in DNA: TGTGCCAGCAGCCCCCTAGCGGGAGGGGGTAATGAGCAGTTCTTC.

This chain joins TRBV5-6 and TRBJ2-7; 8 positions match TRBD2. The V gene's germline CDR1 is SGHDT and CDR2 YYEEEE. V shed 4 bases and J 0 bases; nucleotides not matched to a gene: 12. CDR3 length equals 17 residues. The CDR3 DNA reads TGTGCCAGCAGCCTGTTTCTAGCGGGCCTCAGCTCCTACGAGCAGTACTTC. Its protein product is CASSLFLAGLSSYEQYF.

The rearrangement joins TRBV29-1 to TRBJ2-1; D remains unclear. CDR1 and CDR2 from the germline V gene are SQVTM and ANQGSEA. Trimming removed 4 bases at V and 5 bases at J, with 3 bases between. The CDR3 is 10 residues long. CDR3 sequence reads: CSVGDNEQFF. The CDR3 nucleotides are TGCAGCGTTGGGGACAATGAGCAGTTCTTC.